This T cell receptor beta chain was recorded in a study of blood T cell repertoires in COVID-19. Trimming pared 5 bases from V and 4 bases from J, leaving 9 bases between. Per the germline V gene, CDR1 is SNHLY and CDR2 is FYNNEI. This CDR3 is 12 amino acids long. Here immunoSEQ multiplex PCR was the method, and the copy in TCRdb shows in-frame clones only, minus some. The sample has around 53,000 clones; 70% to 85% are singletons. The sample consisted of peripheral blood. This clonotype originated in a man between 65 and 80 years old with active COVID-19. The chain employs TRBV2 and TRBJ2-7; D uncertain. The CDR3 loop is CASSSTVYEQYF. The CDR3 DNA follows: TGTGCCAGCAGTAGCACGGTATACGAGCAGTACTTC. Looking up the rest from reference TRBV2 and TRBJ2-7 gives the full variable domain: EPEVTQTPSHQVTQMGQEVILRCVPISNHLYFYWYRQILGQKVEFLVSFYNNEISEKSEIFDDQFSVERPDGSNFTLKIRSTKLEDSAMYFCASSSTVYEQYFGPGTRLTVT.